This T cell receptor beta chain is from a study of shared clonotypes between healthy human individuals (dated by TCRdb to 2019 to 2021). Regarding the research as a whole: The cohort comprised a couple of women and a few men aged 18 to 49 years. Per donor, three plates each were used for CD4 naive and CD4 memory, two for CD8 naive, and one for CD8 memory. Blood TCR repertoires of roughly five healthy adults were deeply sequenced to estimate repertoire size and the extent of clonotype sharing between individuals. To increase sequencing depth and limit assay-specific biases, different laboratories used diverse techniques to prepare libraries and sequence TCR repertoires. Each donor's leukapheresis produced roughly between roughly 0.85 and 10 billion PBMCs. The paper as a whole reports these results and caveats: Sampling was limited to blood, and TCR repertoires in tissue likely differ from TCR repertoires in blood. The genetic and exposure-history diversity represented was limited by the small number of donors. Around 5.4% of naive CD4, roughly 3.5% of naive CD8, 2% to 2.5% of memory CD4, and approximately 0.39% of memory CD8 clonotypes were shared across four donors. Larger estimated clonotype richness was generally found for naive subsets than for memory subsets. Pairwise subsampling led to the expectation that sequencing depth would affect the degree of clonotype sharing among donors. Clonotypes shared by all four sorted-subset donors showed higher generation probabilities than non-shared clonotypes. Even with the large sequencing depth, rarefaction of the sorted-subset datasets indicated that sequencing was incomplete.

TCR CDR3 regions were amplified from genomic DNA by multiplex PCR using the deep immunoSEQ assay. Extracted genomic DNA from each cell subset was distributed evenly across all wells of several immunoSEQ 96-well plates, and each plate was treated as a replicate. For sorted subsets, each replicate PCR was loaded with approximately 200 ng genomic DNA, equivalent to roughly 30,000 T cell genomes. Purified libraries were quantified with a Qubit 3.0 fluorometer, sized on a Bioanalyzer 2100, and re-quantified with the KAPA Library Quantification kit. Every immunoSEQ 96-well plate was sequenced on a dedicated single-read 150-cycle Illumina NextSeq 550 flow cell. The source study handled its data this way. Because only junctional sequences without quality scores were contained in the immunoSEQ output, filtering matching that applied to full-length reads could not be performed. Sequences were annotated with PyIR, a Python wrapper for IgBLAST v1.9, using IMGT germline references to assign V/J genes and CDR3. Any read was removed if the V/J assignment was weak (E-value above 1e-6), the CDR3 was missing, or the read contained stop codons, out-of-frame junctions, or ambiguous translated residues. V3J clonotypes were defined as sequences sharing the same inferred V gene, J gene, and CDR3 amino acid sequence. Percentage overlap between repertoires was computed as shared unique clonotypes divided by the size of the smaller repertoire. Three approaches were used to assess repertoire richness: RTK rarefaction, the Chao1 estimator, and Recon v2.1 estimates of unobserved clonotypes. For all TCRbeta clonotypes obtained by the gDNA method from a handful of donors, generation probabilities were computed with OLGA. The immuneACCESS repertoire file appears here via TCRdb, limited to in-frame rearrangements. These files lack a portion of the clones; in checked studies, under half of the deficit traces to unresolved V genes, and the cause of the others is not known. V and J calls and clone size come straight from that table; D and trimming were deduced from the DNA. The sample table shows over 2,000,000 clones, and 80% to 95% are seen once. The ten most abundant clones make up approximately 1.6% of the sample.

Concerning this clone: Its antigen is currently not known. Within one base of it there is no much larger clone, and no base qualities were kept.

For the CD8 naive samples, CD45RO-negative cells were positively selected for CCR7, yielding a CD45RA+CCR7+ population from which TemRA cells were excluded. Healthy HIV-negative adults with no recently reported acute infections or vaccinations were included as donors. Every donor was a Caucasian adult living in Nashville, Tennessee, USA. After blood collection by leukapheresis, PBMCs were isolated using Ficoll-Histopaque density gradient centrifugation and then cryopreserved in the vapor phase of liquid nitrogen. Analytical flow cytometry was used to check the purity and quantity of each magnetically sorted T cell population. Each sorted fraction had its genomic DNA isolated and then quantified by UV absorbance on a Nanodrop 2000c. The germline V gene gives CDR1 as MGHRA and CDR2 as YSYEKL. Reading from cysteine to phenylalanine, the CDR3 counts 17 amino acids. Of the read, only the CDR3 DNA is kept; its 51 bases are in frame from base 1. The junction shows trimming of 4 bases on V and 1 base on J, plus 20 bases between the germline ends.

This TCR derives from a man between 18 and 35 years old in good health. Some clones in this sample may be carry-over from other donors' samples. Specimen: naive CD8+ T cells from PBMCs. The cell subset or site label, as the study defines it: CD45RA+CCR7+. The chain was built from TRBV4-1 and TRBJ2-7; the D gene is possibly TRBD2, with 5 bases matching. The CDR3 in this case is CASSLRHSDPPSYEQYF. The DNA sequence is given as TGCGCCAGCAGCCTTAGGCATAGCGACCCTCCTTCCTACGAGCAGTACTTC.